This TCR beta chain appears in the sequencing data of a study of blood T cell repertoires in COVID-19. The CDR3 is 14 amino acids. The assay was immunoSEQ multiplex PCR, and TCRdb's table has in-frame clones only and misses some. The repertoire holds fewer than 500,000 clones, with around 87% as singletons. The specimen sequenced was PBMCs or T cells enriched from blood (not recorded which). The chain couples TRBV21-1 to TRBJ1-2; the D call of TRBD1 is as the table states it, not checked on the DNA. TRBV21-1 constitutes a pseudogene. This TCR was sampled from a woman aged 30 to 39 with acute COVID-19. The DNA of the CDR3 is TGTGCCAGCAGCGCCTCCGGGACAGACGTGGGCTACACCTTC. Translated, it gives CASSASGTDVGYTF.